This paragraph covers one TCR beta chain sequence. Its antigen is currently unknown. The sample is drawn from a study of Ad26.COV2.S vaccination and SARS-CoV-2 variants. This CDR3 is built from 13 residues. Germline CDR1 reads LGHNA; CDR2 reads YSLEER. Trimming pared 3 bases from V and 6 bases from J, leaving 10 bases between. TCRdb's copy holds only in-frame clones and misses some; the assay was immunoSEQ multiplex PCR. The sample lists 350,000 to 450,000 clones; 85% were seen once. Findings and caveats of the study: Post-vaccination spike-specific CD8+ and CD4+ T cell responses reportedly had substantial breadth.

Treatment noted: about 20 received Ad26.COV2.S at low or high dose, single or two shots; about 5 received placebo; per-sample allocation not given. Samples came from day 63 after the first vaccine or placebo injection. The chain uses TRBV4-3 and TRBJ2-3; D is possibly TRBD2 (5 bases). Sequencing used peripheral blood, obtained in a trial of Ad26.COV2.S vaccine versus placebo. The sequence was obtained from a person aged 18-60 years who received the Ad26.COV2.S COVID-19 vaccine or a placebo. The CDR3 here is CASSQGPGDTQYF. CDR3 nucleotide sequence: TGCGCCAGCAGCCAGGGCCCGGGGGATACGCAGTATTTT.